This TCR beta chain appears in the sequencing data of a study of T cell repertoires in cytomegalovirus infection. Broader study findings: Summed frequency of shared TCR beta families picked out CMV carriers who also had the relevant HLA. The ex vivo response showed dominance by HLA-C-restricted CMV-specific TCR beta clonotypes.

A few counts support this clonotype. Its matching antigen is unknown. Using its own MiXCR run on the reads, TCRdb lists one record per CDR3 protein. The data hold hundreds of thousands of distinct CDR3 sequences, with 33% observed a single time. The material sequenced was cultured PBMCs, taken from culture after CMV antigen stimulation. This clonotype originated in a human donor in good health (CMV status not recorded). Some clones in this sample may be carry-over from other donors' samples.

CDR3 loop: CASSSGTNPPFNEQFF. CDR3 coding DNA: TGTGCCAGCAGCTCGGGGACAAACCCTCCTTTTAATGAGCAGTTCTTC. The chain couples TRBV7-6 to TRBJ2-1, with D perhaps matching TRBD1 (6 bases). This CDR3 has 16 amino acids. CDR1 and CDR2 from the germline V gene are SGHVS and FNYEAQ. V was pared by 4 bases and J by 7 bases, with 20 bases between. The full variable domain, in which reference TRBV7-6 and TRBJ2-1 provide the parts outside the CDR3, is GAGVSQSPRYKVTKRGQDVALRCDPISGHVSLYWYRQALGQGPEFLTYFNYEAQQDKSGLPNDRFSAERPEGSISTLTIQRTEQRDSAMYRCASSSGTNPPFNEQFFGPGTRLTVL.